This T cell receptor beta chain originates from a study of shared clonotypes between healthy human individuals. Splitting of each subset's genomic DNA was done evenly across several immunoSEQ plates. Measured with immunoSEQ multiplex PCR; TCRdb has only the in-frame clones, and not every one. The sample has some 2,500,000 clones, about nine tenths seen once. Trimming stripped 6 bases from V and 2 bases from J, with 12 bases between. The CDR3 totals 13 residues. CDR1 SQVTM and CDR2 ANQGSEA come from the germline V gene. This clonotype was obtained from a man younger than 35 in good health. Some clones in this sample may be carry-over from other donors' samples. This rearrangement joins TRBV29-1 to TRBJ2-3; no clear D. Sequencing was carried out using naive CD4+ T cells from PBMCs. The subset is: CD45RA+ positively selected. The CDR3 DNA reads TGCAGCGTCCAAGGGCAGAACACAGATACGCAGTATTTT. As protein: CSVQGQNTDTQYF.